Below, one T cell receptor (beta chain) is given with its context. The sample belongs to a study of technical replicates of blood from a handful of donors. The CDR3 extends over 12 amino acids. V was trimmed by 7 bases and J by 7 bases, leaving 13 bases between them. Germline assignment: CDR1 SQVTM and CDR2 ANQGSEA. Libraries were prepared by immunoSEQ multiplex PCR; TCRdb keeps only in-frame clonotypes and omits some of them. Of about 70,000 clones in the sample, about 94% were seen once. The clonotype comes from a human donor in good health. This chain uses TRBV29-1 with TRBJ2-2; D possibly corresponds to TRBD1 (6 bases). Material for sequencing was T cells isolated from PBMCs. The CDR3 DNA is TGCAGCGCCCGAGGGGGTCACGGGGAGCTGTTTTTT. This encodes CSARGGHGELFF.